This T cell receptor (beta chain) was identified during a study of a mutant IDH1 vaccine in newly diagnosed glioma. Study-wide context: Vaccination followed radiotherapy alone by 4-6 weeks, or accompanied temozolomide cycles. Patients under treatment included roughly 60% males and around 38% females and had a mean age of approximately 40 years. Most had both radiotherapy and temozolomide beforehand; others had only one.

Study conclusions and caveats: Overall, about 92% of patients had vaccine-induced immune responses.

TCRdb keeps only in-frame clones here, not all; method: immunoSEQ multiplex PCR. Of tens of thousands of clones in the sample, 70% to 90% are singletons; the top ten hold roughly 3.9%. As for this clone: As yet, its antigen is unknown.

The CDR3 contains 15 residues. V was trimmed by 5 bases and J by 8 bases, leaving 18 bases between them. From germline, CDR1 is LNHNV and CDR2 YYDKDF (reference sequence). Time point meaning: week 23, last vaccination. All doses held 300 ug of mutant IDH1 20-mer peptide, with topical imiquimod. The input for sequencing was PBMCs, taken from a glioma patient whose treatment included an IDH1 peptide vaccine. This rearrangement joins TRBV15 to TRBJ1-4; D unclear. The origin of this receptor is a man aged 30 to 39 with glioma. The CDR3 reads CATSLRAIQREKLFF. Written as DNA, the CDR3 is TGTGCCACCAGCCTACGGGCCATCCAGCGGGAAAAACTGTTTTTT.